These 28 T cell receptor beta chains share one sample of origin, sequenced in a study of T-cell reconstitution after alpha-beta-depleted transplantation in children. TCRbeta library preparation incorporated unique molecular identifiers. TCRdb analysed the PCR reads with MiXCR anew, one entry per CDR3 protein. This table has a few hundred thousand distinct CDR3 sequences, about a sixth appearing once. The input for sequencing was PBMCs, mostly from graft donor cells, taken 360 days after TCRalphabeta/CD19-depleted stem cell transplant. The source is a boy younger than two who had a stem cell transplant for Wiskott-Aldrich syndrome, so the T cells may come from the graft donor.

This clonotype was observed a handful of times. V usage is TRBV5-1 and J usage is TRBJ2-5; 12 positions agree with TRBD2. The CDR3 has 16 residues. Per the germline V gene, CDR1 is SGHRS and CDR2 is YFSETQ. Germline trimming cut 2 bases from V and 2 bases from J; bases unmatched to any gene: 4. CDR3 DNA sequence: TGCGCCAGCAGCTTTGGGACTAGCGGGTTTCAAGAGACCCAGTACTTC. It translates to CASSFGTSGFQETQYF.

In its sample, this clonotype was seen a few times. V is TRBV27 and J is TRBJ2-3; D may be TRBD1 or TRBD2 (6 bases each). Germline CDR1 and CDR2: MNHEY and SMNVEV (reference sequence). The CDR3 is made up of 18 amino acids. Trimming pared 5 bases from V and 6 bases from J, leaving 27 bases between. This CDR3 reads CASSLDPYGGGPRDTQYF. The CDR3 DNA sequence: TGTGCCAGCAGTCTAGACCCCTACGGAGGGGGGCCAAGGGATACGCAGTATTTT.

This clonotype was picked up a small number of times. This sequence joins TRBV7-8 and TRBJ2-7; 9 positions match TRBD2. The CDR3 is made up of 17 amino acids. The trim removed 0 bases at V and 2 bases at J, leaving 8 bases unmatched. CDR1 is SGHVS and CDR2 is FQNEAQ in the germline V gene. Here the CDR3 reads CASSLALTSGLPYEQYF. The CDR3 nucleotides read TGTGCCAGCAGCTTAGCCCTGACTAGCGGACTCCCCTACGAGCAGTACTTC.

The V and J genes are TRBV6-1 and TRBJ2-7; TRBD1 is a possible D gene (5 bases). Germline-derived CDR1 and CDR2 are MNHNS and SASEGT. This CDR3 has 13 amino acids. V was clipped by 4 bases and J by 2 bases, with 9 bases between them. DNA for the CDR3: TGTGCCAGCAGTGGACAGTACCCCTACGAGCAGTACTTC. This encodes CASSGQYPYEQYF.

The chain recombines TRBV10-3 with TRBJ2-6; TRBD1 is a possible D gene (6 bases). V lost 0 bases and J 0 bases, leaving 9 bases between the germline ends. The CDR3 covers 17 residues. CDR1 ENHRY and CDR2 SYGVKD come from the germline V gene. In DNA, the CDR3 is TGTGCCATCAGTGAGTCAACAGGGTCCTCTGGGGCCAACGTCCTGACTTTC. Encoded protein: CAISESTGSSGANVLTF.

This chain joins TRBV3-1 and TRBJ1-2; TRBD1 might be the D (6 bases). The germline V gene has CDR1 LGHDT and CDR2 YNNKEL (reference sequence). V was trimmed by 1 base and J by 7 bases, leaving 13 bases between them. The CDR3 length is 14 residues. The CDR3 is CASSQGAGATGYTF. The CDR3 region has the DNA TGTGCCAGCAGCCAAGGCGCGGGGGCGACTGGCTACACCTTC.

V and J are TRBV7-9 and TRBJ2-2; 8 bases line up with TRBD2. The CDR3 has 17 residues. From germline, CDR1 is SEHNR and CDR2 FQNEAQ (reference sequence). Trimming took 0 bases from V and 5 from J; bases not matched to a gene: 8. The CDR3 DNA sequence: TGTGCCAGCAGCTTAGCGCTCAAACTAGCGGAGACCGGGGAGCTGTTTTTT. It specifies CASSLALKLAETGELFF.

The CDR3 DNA reads as TGCAGTGCTAGTGACGATAATCAGCCCCAGCATTTT. This codes for CSASDDNQPQHF. The genes are TRBV20-1 and TRBJ1-5; D not resolved. V shed 3 bases and J shed 4 bases, with 7 bases lying between them. CDR3 length: 12 amino acids. Germline CDR1 and CDR2: DFQATT and SNEGSKA (reference sequence).

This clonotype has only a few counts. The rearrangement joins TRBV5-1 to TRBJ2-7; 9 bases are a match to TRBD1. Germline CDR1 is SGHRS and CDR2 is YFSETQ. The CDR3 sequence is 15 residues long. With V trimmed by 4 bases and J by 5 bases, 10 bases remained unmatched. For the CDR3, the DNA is TGCGCCAGCAGCCTACCCGGGACAGGGTCTCACGAGCAGTACTTC. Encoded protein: CASSLPGTGSHEQYF.

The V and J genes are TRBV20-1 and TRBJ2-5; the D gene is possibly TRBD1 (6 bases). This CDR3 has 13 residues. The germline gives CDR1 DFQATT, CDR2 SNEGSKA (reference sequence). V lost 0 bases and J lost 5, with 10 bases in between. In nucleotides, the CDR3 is TGCAGTGCTAGAGATCAGGGGACGGAGACCCAGTACTTC. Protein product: CSARDQGTETQYF.

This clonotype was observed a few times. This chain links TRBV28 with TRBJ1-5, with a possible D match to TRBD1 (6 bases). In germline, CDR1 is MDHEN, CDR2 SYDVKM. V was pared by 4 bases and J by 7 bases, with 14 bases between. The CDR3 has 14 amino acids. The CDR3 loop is CASSSRGGWQPQHF. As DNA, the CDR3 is TGTGCCAGCAGTTCAAGGGGGGGTTGGCAGCCCCAGCATTTT.

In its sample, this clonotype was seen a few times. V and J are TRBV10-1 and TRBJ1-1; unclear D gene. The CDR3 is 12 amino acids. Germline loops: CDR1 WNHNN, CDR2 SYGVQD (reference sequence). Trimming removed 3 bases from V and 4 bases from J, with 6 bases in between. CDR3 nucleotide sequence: TGCGCCAGCAGTGATCGGGGCACTGAAGCTTTCTTT. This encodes CASSDRGTEAFF.

The CDR3 region is CASSPRDGDTQYF. The CDR3 DNA reads as TGTGCCAGCAGCCCAAGGGACGGAGATACGCAGTATTTT. The chain has TRBV11-3 and TRBJ2-3; D may match TRBD1 or TRBD2 (5 bases each). CDR1 and CDR2 from the germline V gene are SGHNT and YENEEA. CDR3 length: 13 amino acids. The V end lost 5 bases, the J end lost 5 bases, and 11 bases lay between the germline ends. The full variable domain, in which reference TRBV11-3 and TRBJ2-3 provide the parts outside the CDR3, is EAGVVQSPRYKIIEKKQPVAFWCNPISGHNTLYWYLQNLGQGPELLIRYENEEAVDDSQLPKDRFSAERLKGVDSTLKIQPAELGDSAVYLCASSPRDGDTQYFGPGTRLTVL.

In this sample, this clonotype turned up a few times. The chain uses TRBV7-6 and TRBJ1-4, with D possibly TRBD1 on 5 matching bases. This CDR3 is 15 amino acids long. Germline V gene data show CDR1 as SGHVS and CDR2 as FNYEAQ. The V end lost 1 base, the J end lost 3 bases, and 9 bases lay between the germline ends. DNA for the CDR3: TGTGCCAGCAGCTTAGGCACAGGTTCTAATGAAAAACTGTTTTTT. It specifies CASSLGTGSNEKLFF.

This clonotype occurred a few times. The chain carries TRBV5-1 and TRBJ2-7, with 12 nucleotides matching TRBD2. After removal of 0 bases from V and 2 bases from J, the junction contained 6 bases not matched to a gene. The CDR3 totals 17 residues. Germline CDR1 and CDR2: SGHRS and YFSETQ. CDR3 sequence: CASSLATSGRLPYEQYF. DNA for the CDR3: TGCGCCAGCAGCTTGGCGACTAGCGGGAGATTGCCCTACGAGCAGTACTTC.

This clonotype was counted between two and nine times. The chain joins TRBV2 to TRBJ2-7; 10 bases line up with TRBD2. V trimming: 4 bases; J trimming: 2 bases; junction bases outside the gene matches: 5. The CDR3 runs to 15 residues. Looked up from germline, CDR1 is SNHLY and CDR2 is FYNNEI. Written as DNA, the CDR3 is TGTGCCAGCAGTGCCCGACTAGCGGGCACCTACGAGCAGTACTTC. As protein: CASSARLAGTYEQYF.

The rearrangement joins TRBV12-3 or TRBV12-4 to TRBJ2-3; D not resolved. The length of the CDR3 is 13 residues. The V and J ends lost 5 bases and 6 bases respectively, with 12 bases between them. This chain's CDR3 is CASSARPWDTQYF. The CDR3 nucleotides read TGTGCCAGCAGTGCCCGTCCCTGGGATACGCAGTATTTT.

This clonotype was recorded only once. The DNA for the CDR3 is TGTGCCAGCAGTTCCCAGAGGGGACGCACAGATACGCAGTATTTT. It encodes CASSSQRGRTDTQYF. The chain uses TRBV28 and TRBJ2-3, with D perhaps given as TRBD1 or TRBD2 (5 bases each). From germline, CDR1 is MDHEN and CDR2 SYDVKM. The CDR3 has 15 residues. V was trimmed by 4 bases and J by 1 base, leaving 12 bases between them.

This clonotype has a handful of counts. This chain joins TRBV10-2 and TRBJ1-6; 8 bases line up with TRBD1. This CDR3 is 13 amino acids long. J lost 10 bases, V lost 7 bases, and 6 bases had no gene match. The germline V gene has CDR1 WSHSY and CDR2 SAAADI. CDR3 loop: CASTETGVSPLHF. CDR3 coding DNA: TGCGCCAGCACGGAGACAGGGGTATCACCCCTCCACTTT.

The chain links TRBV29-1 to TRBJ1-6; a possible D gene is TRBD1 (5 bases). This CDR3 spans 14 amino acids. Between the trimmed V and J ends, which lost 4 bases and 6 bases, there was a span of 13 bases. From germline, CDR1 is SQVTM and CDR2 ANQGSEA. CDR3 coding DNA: TGCAGCGTTGCGGAGGGGACCGGTAATTCACCCCTCCACTTT. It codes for CSVAEGTGNSPLHF.

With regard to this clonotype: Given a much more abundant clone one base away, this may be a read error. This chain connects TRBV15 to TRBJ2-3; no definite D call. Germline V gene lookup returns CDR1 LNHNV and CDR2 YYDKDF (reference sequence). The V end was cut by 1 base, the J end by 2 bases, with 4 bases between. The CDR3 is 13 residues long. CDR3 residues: CATSRVLTDTQYF. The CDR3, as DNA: TGTGCCACCAGCAGAGTCCTCACAGATACGCAGTATTTT. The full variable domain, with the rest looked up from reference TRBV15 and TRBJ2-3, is DAMVIQNPRYQVTQFGKPVTLSCSQTLNHNVMYWYQQKSSQAPKLLFHYYDKDFNNEADTPDNFQSRRPNTSFCFLDIRSPGLGDTAMYLCATSRVLTDTQYFGPGTRLTVL.

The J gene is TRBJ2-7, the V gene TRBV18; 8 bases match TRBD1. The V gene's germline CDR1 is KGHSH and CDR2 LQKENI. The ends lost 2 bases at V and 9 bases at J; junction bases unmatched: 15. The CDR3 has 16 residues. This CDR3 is CASSPRTGLTISGQYF. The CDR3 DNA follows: TGTGCCAGCTCACCAAGGACAGGGCTGACAATCTCTGGGCAGTACTTC.

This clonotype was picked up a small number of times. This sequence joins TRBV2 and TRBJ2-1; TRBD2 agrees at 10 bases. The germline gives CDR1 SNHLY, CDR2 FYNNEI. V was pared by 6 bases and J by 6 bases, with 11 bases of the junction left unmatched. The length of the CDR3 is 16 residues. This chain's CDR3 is CASRAILAGPLNEQFF. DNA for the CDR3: TGTGCCAGCAGAGCTATACTAGCGGGACCGCTCAATGAGCAGTTCTTC.

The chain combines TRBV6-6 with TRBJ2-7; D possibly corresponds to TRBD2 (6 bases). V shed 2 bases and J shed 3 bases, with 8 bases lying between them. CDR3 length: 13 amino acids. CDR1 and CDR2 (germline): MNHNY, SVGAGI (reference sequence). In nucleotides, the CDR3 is TGTGCCAGCAGTTACAAGGGAGGCTACGAGCAGTACTTC. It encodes CASSYKGGYEQYF.

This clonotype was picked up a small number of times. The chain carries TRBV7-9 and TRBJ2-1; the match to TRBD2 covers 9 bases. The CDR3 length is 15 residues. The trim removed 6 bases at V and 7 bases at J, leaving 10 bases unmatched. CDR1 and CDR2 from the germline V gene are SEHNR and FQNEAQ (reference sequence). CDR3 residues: CASSMTSGALNEQFF. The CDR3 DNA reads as TGTGCCAGCAGTATGACTAGCGGAGCCCTAAATGAGCAGTTCTTC.

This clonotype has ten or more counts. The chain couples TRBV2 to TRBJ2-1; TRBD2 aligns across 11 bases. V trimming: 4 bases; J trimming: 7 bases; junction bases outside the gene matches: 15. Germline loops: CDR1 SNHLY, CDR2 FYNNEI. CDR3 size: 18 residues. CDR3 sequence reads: CASSVALAGGIGYNEQFF. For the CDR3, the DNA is TGTGCCAGCAGTGTAGCCCTAGCGGGGGGAATCGGATATAATGAGCAGTTCTTC.

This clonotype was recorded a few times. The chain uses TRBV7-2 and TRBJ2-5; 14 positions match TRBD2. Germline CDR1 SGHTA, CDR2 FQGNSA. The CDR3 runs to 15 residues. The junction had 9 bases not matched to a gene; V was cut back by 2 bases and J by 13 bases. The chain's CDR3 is CASSLFGLAGGFVYF. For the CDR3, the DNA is TGTGCCAGCAGCTTATTCGGACTAGCGGGAGGATTCGTGTACTTC.

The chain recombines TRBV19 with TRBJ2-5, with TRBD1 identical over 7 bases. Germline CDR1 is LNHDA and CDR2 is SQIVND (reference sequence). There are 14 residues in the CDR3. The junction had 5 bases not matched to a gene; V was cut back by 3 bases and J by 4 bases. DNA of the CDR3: TGTGCCAGTAGTATTTCCCACAGGGGAGAGACCCAGTACTTC. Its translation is CASSISHRGETQYF.